What follows are 31 T cell receptor beta chains derived from one specimen sequenced in a study of cytomegalovirus exposure and HLA in healthy donors. PCR was performed using 60 Vbeta and 13 Jbeta primers. Libraries were prepared by immunoSEQ multiplex PCR; TCRdb keeps only in-frame clonotypes and omits some of them. The repertoire holds about 130,000 clones, with 79% as singletons. Input material: PBMCs. These receptors were collected from a man aged 35 to 55 in good health and CMV-seropositive.

The V gene is TRBV10-1, the J gene TRBJ2-1, with a tentative D call TRBD2 (6 bases). Germline CDR1 is WNHNN and CDR2 is SYGVQD (reference sequence). V gave up 4 bases and J gave up 8 bases, with 15 bases separating them. This CDR3 spans 14 amino acids. The CDR3 nucleotides read TGCGCCAGCAGTGGAATGTTAGCGGATGATGAGCAGTTCTTC. Protein: CASSGMLADDEQFF.

As concerns this clone: Different DNA sequences within this sample yield the same CDR3. This chain uses TRBV18 with TRBJ2-3; TRBD1 agrees at 11 bases. Germline assignment: CDR1 KGHSH and CDR2 LQKENI. With 2 bases clipped from V and 5 bases from J, the junction kept 0 bases outside the gene matches. This CDR3 comprises 14 residues. The CDR3 spells CASSPGTGGDTQYF. CDR3 DNA: TGTGCCAGCTCACCAGGGACAGGGGGAGATACGCAGTATTTT.

V is TRBV5-6 and J is TRBJ2-7, with D perhaps TRBD2 (5 bases). V shed 2 bases and J shed 3 bases, with 15 bases lying between them. In germline, CDR1 is SGHDT, CDR2 YYEEEE. The CDR3 runs to 15 residues. The CDR3, as DNA: TGTGCCAGCAGCTTCGGCCGTGAAGCGGTCTACGAGCAGTACTTC. Translated, it gives CASSFGREAVYEQYF.

The rearrangement joins TRBV6-5 to TRBJ1-2; tentatively, D is TRBD1 (6 bases). This CDR3 comprises 15 residues. Germline V gene data show CDR1 as MNHEY and CDR2 as SVGAGI. The V gene lost 1 base and the J gene lost 4 bases, with 13 bases spanning the gap. CDR3 sequence reads: CASSYYATGTYGYTF. CDR3 nucleotide sequence: TGTGCCAGCAGTTACTACGCAACAGGGACCTATGGCTACACCTTC.

The genes are TRBV5-1 and TRBJ1-1; D gene unclear. This CDR3 is 11 amino acids long. CDR1 and CDR2 (germline): SGHRS, YFSETQ. The V gene lost 5 bases and the J gene lost 11 bases, with 13 bases spanning the gap. The CDR3 coding sequence is TGCGCCAGCAGGTCTGAGGGTCGGGCTTTCTTT. It specifies CASRSEGRAFF.

J is TRBJ1-2 and V is TRBV28; D is perhaps TRBD1 (6 bases). The CDR3 spans 14 residues. The germline CDR1 and CDR2 sequences are MDHEN and SYDVKM. Trimming shortened V by 5 bases and J by 2 bases, and 12 bases separated the two germline ends. DNA for the CDR3: TGTGCCAGCAGTCCGCCGGGACAAAACTATGGCTACACCTTC. Translated, it gives CASSPPGQNYGYTF.

To note about this clone: The junction shows a germline mismatch at one end, possibly a read error. The V and J genes are TRBV7-9 and TRBJ2-1; 12 bases fit TRBD2. This CDR3 is 14 amino acids long. CDR1 is SEHNR, CDR2 FQNEAQ, per germline (reference sequence). For the CDR3, the DNA is TGTGCCAGCAGCCTAGCGGGAGGGGACAATGAGCAGTTCTTC. Its translation is CASSLAGGDNEQFF.

The J gene is TRBJ2-3, the V gene TRBV19; D is perhaps TRBD2 (5 bases). Looked up from germline, CDR1 is LNHDA and CDR2 is SQIVND (reference sequence). The CDR3 totals 13 residues. V gave up 9 bases and J gave up 5 bases, with 15 bases separating them. The CDR3 DNA sequence: TGTGCCAGCCAAGAGGGTGGTGGAGATACGCAGTATTTT. Translated, it gives CASQEGGGDTQYF. The complete variable domain, with remaining parts taken from reference TRBV19 and TRBJ2-3, reads DGGITQSPKYLFRKEGQNVTLSCEQNLNHDAMYWYRQDPGQGLRLIYYSQIVNDFQKGDIAEGYSVSREKKESFPLTVTSAQKNPTAFYLCASQEGGGDTQYFGPGTRLTVL.

This clone was recorded a few times. The CDR3 region has the DNA TGTGCCTGGGACCCCACAGGGGGGTTCACTGAAGCTTTCTTT. It is translated as CAWDPTGGFTEAFF. The rearrangement uses TRBV30 and TRBJ1-1; 8 bases line up with TRBD1. Trimming took 5 bases from V and 4 from J; bases not matched to a gene: 9. This CDR3 spans 14 amino acids. Germline CDR1 GTSNPN, CDR2 SVGIG (reference sequence).

The V and J genes are TRBV4-2 and TRBJ1-2, with 9 bases that match TRBD1. This CDR3 spans 19 amino acids. Germline CDR1 reads LGHNA; CDR2 reads YNFKEQ. After removal of 3 bases from V and 3 bases from J, the junction contained 17 bases not matched to a gene. The CDR3 region has the DNA TGTGCCAGCAGCCAGGGAATTCCCGGGACAGGGAACCTCCACTATGGCTACACCTTC. Encoded protein: CASSQGIPGTGNLHYGYTF.

The chain carries TRBV5-1 and TRBJ2-5, with TRBD1 matching over 10 bases. Germline V lookup: CDR1 SGHRS, CDR2 YFSETQ. There are 15 residues in the CDR3. The J segment lost 3 bases and the V segment lost 1 base, leaving 3 bases of the junction unmatched. CDR3 residues: CASSLMGQGKETQYF. CDR3 DNA: TGCGCCAGCAGCTTGATGGGACAGGGGAAAGAGACCCAGTACTTC. The entire variable domain, with the rest obtained from reference TRBV5-1 and TRBJ2-5, is as follows: KAGVTQTPRYLIKTRGQQVTLSCSPISGHRSVSWYQQTPGQGLQFLFEYFSETQRNKGNFPGRFSGRQFSNSRSEMNVSTLELGDSALYLCASSLMGQGKETQYFGPGTRLLVL.

The chain links TRBV5-1 to TRBJ1-3; D not certain. The length of the CDR3 is 15 residues. Looked up from germline, CDR1 is SGHRS and CDR2 is YFSETQ. V lost 4 bases to trimming and J lost 4 bases, with 15 bases between them. The CDR3 bases are TGCGCCAGCAGCCCCCAAGAGGTTTCGGGAAACACCATATATTTT. Its protein is CASSPQEVSGNTIYF.

The genes are TRBV6-5 and TRBJ1-6; a weak D match, TRBD1 (6 bases). Germline-derived CDR1 and CDR2 are MNHEY and SVGAGI. The CDR3 spans 14 residues. Trimming took off 6 bases at V and 7 bases at J, with 13 bases between the two ends. The CDR3 spells CASRQTGLNSPLHF. CDR3 bases: TGTGCCAGCAGACAAACAGGGTTAAATTCACCCCTCCACTTT.

This clone was recorded only once. The chain carries TRBV5-1 and TRBJ2-1; TRBD2 aligns across 7 bases. The CDR3 extends over 17 amino acids. The V and J ends lost 0 bases and 3 bases, in that order; junction bases with no gene match: 9. Germline assignment: CDR1 SGHRS and CDR2 YFSETQ. CDR3 region: CASSLGPWTSSYNEQFF. CDR3 bases: TGCGCCAGCAGCTTGGGGCCCTGGACTAGTAGCTACAATGAGCAGTTCTTC.

This chain joins TRBV9 and TRBJ1-5, with 8 bases matching TRBD1. The V gene's germline CDR1 is SGDLS and CDR2 YYNGEE. The CDR3 sequence is 16 residues long. Trimming at V came to 0 bases and at J to 4 bases, leaving 6 bases not matched to a gene. The CDR3 protein is CASSVGGTGWNQPQHF. CDR3 coding DNA: TGTGCCAGCAGCGTAGGAGGGACAGGATGGAATCAGCCCCAGCATTTT.

This chain links TRBV19 with TRBJ2-2; 8 bases match TRBD1. V lost 7 bases and J lost 3; bases outside the gene matches: 4. Germline CDR1 LNHDA, CDR2 SQIVND (reference sequence). This CDR3 spans 14 amino acids. The CDR3 region has the DNA TGTGCCAGTACGGCAGGGGGCTACACCGGGGAGCTGTTTTTT. Protein sequence: CASTAGGYTGELFF.

V gene TRBV14 combines with J gene TRBJ1-1; 7 nucleotides match TRBD1. This CDR3 contains 15 residues. The V gene's germline CDR1 is SGHDN and CDR2 FVKESK. With V trimmed by 8 bases and J by 5 bases, 14 bases remained unmatched. DNA for the CDR3: TGTGCCAGCTCACTACTTTCAGGGGGGCAGACTGAAGCTTTCTTT. Its translation: CASSLLSGGQTEAFF.

V usage is TRBV30 and J usage is TRBJ2-3, with 9 bases matching TRBD2. Unmatched junction bases numbered 7, after V lost 5 bases and J lost 1 base. The V gene's germline CDR1 is GTSNPN and CDR2 SVGIG (reference sequence). The CDR3 length is 15 residues. CDR3 in DNA: TGTGCCTGGGGGGCGGGAGGGCCGGGCACAGATACGCAGTATTTT. Residues: CAWGAGGPGTDTQYF.

The chain uses TRBV5-1 and TRBJ2-1, with TRBD1 matching 7 bases. CDR3 size: 15 residues. V trimming: 0 bases; J trimming: 3 bases; junction bases outside the gene matches: 3. The V gene's germline CDR1 is SGHRS and CDR2 YFSETQ. CDR3 in DNA: TGCGCCAGCAGCTTGGCGACAGGGAGCTACAATGAGCAGTTCTTC. Protein product: CASSLATGSYNEQFF.

This clone was seen a handful of times. The chain recombines TRBV18 with TRBJ2-1; D perhaps matches TRBD2 (5 bases). This CDR3 contains 15 residues. The V gene lost 2 bases and the J gene lost 1 base, with 9 bases spanning the gap. The germline CDR1 and CDR2 sequences are KGHSH and LQKENI. The CDR3 reads CASSPEAASYNEQFF. The CDR3 DNA reads TGTGCCAGCTCACCAGAAGCGGCATCCTACAATGAGCAGTTCTTC.

This chain links TRBV9 with TRBJ2-7, with D tentatively TRBD1 (6 bases). CDR1 is SGDLS and CDR2 is YYNGEE in the germline V gene. Trimming took 0 bases from V and 0 from J, leaving 10 bases between them. The CDR3 loop spans 15 amino acids. CDR3 sequence reads: CASSVEGESSYEQYF. The CDR3 DNA reads as TGTGCCAGCAGCGTAGAGGGGGAAAGCTCCTACGAGCAGTACTTC.

The chain carries TRBV19 and TRBJ1-1; D call uncertain. V was pared by 1 base and J by 4 bases, with 13 bases between. Germline CDR1 LNHDA, CDR2 SQIVND (reference sequence). The CDR3 is 15 amino acids. The CDR3 reads CASSIGREWATEAFF. CDR3 in DNA: TGTGCCAGTAGTATAGGGAGGGAGTGGGCCACTGAAGCTTTCTTT.

There are a few counts of this clone. V gene TRBV6-5 combines with J gene TRBJ1-6, with TRBD1 identical over 8 bases. This CDR3 comprises 15 residues. CDR1 and CDR2 (germline): MNHEY, SVGAGI. V lost 6 bases and J lost 9; bases outside the gene matches: 10. Here the CDR3 reads CASRAKGQGGSPLHF. CDR3 coding DNA: TGTGCCAGCAGGGCGAAAGGACAGGGTGGTTCACCCCTCCACTTT.

CDR3 sequence reads: CASSYYYEQYF. CDR3 nucleotides: TGTGCCAGCAGTTACTACTACGAGCAGTACTTC. V gene TRBV27 combines with J gene TRBJ2-7; D unclear. V was shortened by 4 bases and J by 3 bases, with 4 bases between the two germline ends. CDR1 and CDR2 from the germline V gene are MNHEY and SMNVEV (reference sequence). CDR3 length: 11 residues.

This rearrangement joins TRBV5-1 to TRBJ1-2; a weak D match, TRBD1 (5 bases). V lost 0 bases to trimming and J lost 8 bases, with 14 bases between them. This CDR3 contains 14 residues. In germline, CDR1 is SGHRS, CDR2 YFSETQ. In DNA, the CDR3 is TGCGCCAGCAGCTTGGTTGGAGGGGCAAGAGGCTACACCTTC. The encoded protein is CASSLVGGARGYTF.

In nucleotides, the CDR3 is TGTGCCATCAGCGGAGGTATTGACAGGGCAACCTACAATGAGCAGTTCTTC. Amino acid sequence: CAISGGIDRATYNEQFF. The chain combines TRBV10-3 with TRBJ2-1; TRBD1 matches 7 bases. Germline-derived CDR1 and CDR2 are ENHRY and SYGVKD. V lost 6 bases to trimming and J lost 2 bases; unmatched junction nucleotides: 13. This CDR3 has 17 amino acids.

This CDR3 is CASSASPQETQYF. CDR3 DNA: TGCGCCAGCAGCGCCAGTCCTCAAGAGACCCAGTACTTC. The chain has TRBV5-1 and TRBJ2-5; no definite D call. Germline values: CDR1 SGHRS, CDR2 YFSETQ. The CDR3 loop spans 13 amino acids. The V gene lost 4 bases and the J gene lost 2 bases, with 9 bases spanning the gap.

The chain carries TRBV5-1 and TRBJ2-7; 9 nucleotides align to TRBD1. V gave up 0 bases and J gave up 0 bases; unmatched junction bases: 4. The length of the CDR3 is 16 residues. From germline, CDR1 is SGHRS and CDR2 YFSETQ. CDR3 sequence reads: CASSLGRDRASYEQYF. CDR3 nucleotides: TGCGCCAGCAGCTTGGGCCGGGACAGGGCCTCCTACGAGCAGTACTTC.

This clone was seen a handful of times. The chain employs TRBV27 and TRBJ2-5; 12 bases are shared with TRBD2. The V segment lost 0 bases and the J segment 5 bases; nucleotides outside the gene matches: 4. The CDR3 runs 16 residues. Germline V lookup: CDR1 MNHEY, CDR2 SMNVEV (reference sequence). The CDR3 spells CASSLSLAGGPETQYF. The CDR3 bases are TGTGCCAGCAGTTTATCGCTAGCGGGAGGGCCGGAGACCCAGTACTTC.

The rearrangement joins TRBV2 to TRBJ2-7, with 8 bases matching TRBD2. The J segment lost 7 bases and the V segment lost 3 bases, leaving 5 bases of the junction unmatched. CDR1 and CDR2 from the germline V gene are SNHLY and FYNNEI. CDR3 length equals 13 residues. The CDR3 loop reads CASSEAGGVEQYF. The CDR3 bases are TGTGCCAGCAGTGAGGCGGGGGGTGTGGAGCAGTACTTC.

The rearrangement uses TRBV6-1 and TRBJ2-5; D remains unclear. Trimming took off 6 bases at V and 5 bases at J, with 10 bases between the two ends. This CDR3 spans 12 amino acids. Germline V CDR1 and CDR2: MNHNS, SASEGT. CDR3 loop: CASSPRSETQYF. CDR3 DNA sequence: TGTGCCAGCAGCCCTAGATCGGAGACCCAGTACTTC.